What follows are 6 T cell receptor beta chains derived from one specimen sequenced in a study of spatial heterogeneity in lung cancer. Stated time point: sample taken at primary tumor resection. Whole RNA was taken from tumor, nontumor lung or frozen PBMC; it was then sequenced unsorted. TCRdb re-called the 5' RACE reads with MiXCR, one entry per CDR3 protein. The sample includes tens of thousands of distinct CDR3 sequences, about 12% of them seen just once. The starting material was PBMCs, obtained at surgery. These receptors all come from a male donor with early-stage non-small cell lung cancer.

This clonotype has a handful of counts. The chain carries TRBV7-9 and TRBJ1-4, with 8 bases that match TRBD1. This CDR3 has 16 residues. CDR1 SEHNR and CDR2 FQNEAQ come from the germline V gene (reference sequence). After removal of 5 bases from V and 0 bases from J, the junction contained 5 bases not matched to a gene. This CDR3 is CASSRDRQATNEKLFF. CDR3 nucleotide sequence: TGTGCCAGCAGCCGGGACAGGCAGGCAACTAATGAAAAACTGTTTTTT.

This clonotype was observed a few times. The chain uses TRBV7-3 and TRBJ2-3; TRBD2 matches 13 bases. CDR1 and CDR2 from the germline V gene are SGHTA and FQGTGA. The V and J ends lost 5 bases and 6 bases, in that order; junction bases with no gene match: 5. The CDR3 runs to 15 residues. The CDR3 DNA follows: TGTGCCAGCAGCCCCGGACTAGCGGGGGTGGATACGCAGTATTTT. It translates to CASSPGLAGVDTQYF.

Many counts were recorded for this clonotype. The V gene is TRBV4-3, the J gene TRBJ1-1, with unresolved D. Deletions cut 3 bases from V and 5 bases from J, with 19 bases between. The CDR3 loop spans 16 amino acids. Germline V gene sequence: CDR1 LGHNA, CDR2 YSLEER. CDR3 loop: CASSQSRISRWTEAFF. The CDR3 DNA is TGCGCCAGCAGCCAGTCCCGAATATCTCGATGGACTGAAGCTTTCTTT.

This rearrangement joins TRBV12-3 or TRBV12-4 to TRBJ2-2, with TRBD2 identical over 8 bases. There are 15 residues in the CDR3. With V trimmed by 6 bases and J by 4 bases, 7 bases remained unmatched. CDR3 sequence reads: CASRAGVSRTGELFF. The CDR3 bases are TGTGCCAGCAGAGCGGGAGTAAGTCGCACCGGGGAGCTGTTTTTT.

The chain is built from TRBV28 and TRBJ1-3; maybe TRBD1 (5 bases). The germline CDR1 and CDR2 sequences are MDHEN and SYDVKM. V lost 6 bases and J 5 bases, leaving 11 bases between the germline ends. The CDR3 length is 13 residues. CDR3 loop: CASRAGTRNTIYF. The CDR3, as DNA: TGTGCCAGCAGGGCAGGGACGAGAAACACCATATATTTT.

This clonotype was detected ten times or more. This rearrangement joins TRBV30 to TRBJ1-2; no reliable D call. V shed 3 bases and J shed 1 base, with 6 bases lying between them. The germline V gene encodes CDR1 GTSNPN and CDR2 SVGIG (reference sequence). The CDR3 has 12 amino acids. CDR3: CAWSGFNYGYTF. DNA of the CDR3: TGTGCCTGGAGCGGTTTTAACTATGGCTACACCTTC.